Shown below are 13 T cell receptor beta chains from a single sample sequenced in a study of STAT3 mutations in large granular lymphocyte leukemia. Points from the study as a whole: At least one immunodominant TCR beta clonotype appeared in every T-cell large granular lymphocyte leukemia patient.

Clones were read by immunoSEQ multiplex PCR, and TCRdb kept only the in-frame ones, dropping some. There are around 17,000 clones in the sample; roughly 81% occur only once, and about 9% lies in the top ten. No antigen has been assigned to these receptors. Sequencing was done on a sample of peripheral blood mononuclear cells. The receptors were sampled from a man aged 50-59 years with T-cell large granular lymphocyte leukemia. Some clones in this sample may be carry-over from other donors' samples.

The J gene is TRBJ1-2, the V gene TRBV7-9; no clear D. Per the germline V gene, CDR1 is SEHNR and CDR2 is FQNEAQ (reference sequence). The germline V and J ends were trimmed by 6 bases and 3 bases, with 14 bases remaining between them. This CDR3 has 14 residues. CDR3 residues: CASSPPADYYGYTF. The CDR3 nucleotides are TGTGCCAGCAGTCCACCGGCGGATTACTATGGCTACACCTTC.

The chain combines TRBV5-4 with TRBJ1-1; a possible D gene is TRBD1 (5 bases). V was shortened by 4 bases and J by 3 bases, with 10 bases between the two germline ends. CDR1 SGHNT and CDR2 YYREEE come from the germline V gene (reference sequence). The CDR3 is 13 residues long. In DNA, the CDR3 is TGTGCCAGCAGCGCCGACAGATACACTGAAGCTTTCTTT. Translated: CASSADRYTEAFF.

This clone has just one count. The gene calls are TRBV5-6 and TRBJ2-5, with 8 bases identical to TRBD2. V gave up 0 bases and J gave up 1 base; unmatched junction bases: 11. CDR3 length: 18 residues. Germline loops: CDR1 SGHDT, CDR2 YYEEEE. In nucleotides, the CDR3 is TGTGCCAGCAGCTTGGCGGGGACGGCGGGGGGATCCCAAGAGACCCAGTACTTC. Translation: CASSLAGTAGGSQETQYF.

The chain couples TRBV29-1 to TRBJ2-7; D is undetermined. The CDR3 totals 12 residues. Trimming stripped 3 bases from V and 0 bases from J, with 6 bases between. Germline V gene sequence: CDR1 SQVTM, CDR2 ANQGSEA. CDR3 loop: CSVEASSYEQYF. DNA of the CDR3: TGCAGCGTTGAGGCCAGCTCCTACGAGCAGTACTTC.

The CDR3 is CASRAGGYEQYF. DNA for the CDR3: TGTGCCAGCAGGGCAGGGGGGTACGAGCAGTACTTC. The chain has TRBV2 and TRBJ2-7; TRBD1 is a possible D gene (7 bases). Germline CDR1 SNHLY, CDR2 FYNNEI. The CDR3 is 12 residues long. The V end was cut by 6 bases, the J end by 4 bases, with 10 bases between.

This clone has a handful of counts. The rearrangement links TRBV4-2 to TRBJ2-7; unclear D gene. The CDR3 has 15 residues. Germline V gene sequence: CDR1 LGHNA, CDR2 YNFKEQ. The ends were cut back, 0 bases at V and 3 bases at J, with 12 bases in the middle. The CDR3 region is CASSQDVAPNYEQYF. In DNA form, the CDR3 reads TGTGCCAGCAGCCAAGATGTAGCCCCCAACTACGAGCAGTACTTC.

The genes are TRBV5-1 and TRBJ2-7, with TRBD2 matching over 8 bases. The CDR3 totals 16 residues. V dropped 2 bases and J dropped 3; count of bases not matched to a gene: 10. Germline lookup yields CDR1 SGHRS and CDR2 YFSETQ. The CDR3 DNA follows: TGCGCCAGCAGCTTAGCCACGGGACTAGGGAACTACGAGCAGTACTTC. This translates into CASSLATGLGNYEQYF.

This chain links TRBV29-1 with TRBJ2-7, with D tentatively TRBD1 (6 bases). CDR1 and CDR2 (germline): SQVTM, ANQGSEA. Trimming took 5 bases from V and 0 from J, leaving 11 bases between them. This CDR3 has 13 residues. The CDR3 nucleotides are TGCAGCGTTCCGGGACAAGTCTCCTACGAGCAGTACTTC. Translation: CSVPGQVSYEQYF.

This clone showed up just a few times. The chain couples TRBV28 to TRBJ1-5; no reliable D call. The CDR3 extends over 13 amino acids. Trimming took 5 bases from V and 6 from J, leaving 11 bases between them. In germline, CDR1 is MDHEN, CDR2 SYDVKM. The CDR3 here is CASSSVGGQPQHF. DNA of the CDR3: TGTGCCAGCAGTAGCGTGGGCGGTCAGCCCCAGCATTTT.

This chain joins TRBV27 and TRBJ2-1, with 8 bases identical to TRBD2. The V gene's germline CDR1 is MNHEY and CDR2 SMNVEV (reference sequence). The CDR3 extends over 18 amino acids. Trimming removed 3 bases from V and 0 bases from J; junction bases left unmatched: 10. CDR3 region: CASSFSSGMPSSYNEQFF. Written as DNA, the CDR3 is TGTGCCAGCAGTTTTAGTAGCGGGATGCCGAGCTCCTACAATGAGCAGTTCTTC.

The chain carries TRBV10-2 and TRBJ1-2; TRBD1 is a possible D gene (6 bases). The CDR3 sequence is 15 residues long. The V end was cut by 0 bases, the J end by 8 bases, with 16 bases between. The germline CDR1 and CDR2 sequences are WSHSY and SAAADI. CDR3 sequence: CASSESTPGGPGYTF. In nucleotides, the CDR3 is TGCGCCAGCAGTGAGTCGACTCCCGGGGGCCCGGGCTACACCTTC.

The rearrangement joins TRBV7-8 to TRBJ2-5; TRBD1 agrees at 7 bases. V gave up 8 bases and J gave up 5 bases; unmatched junction bases: 8. This CDR3 spans 13 amino acids. The V gene's germline CDR1 is SGHVS and CDR2 FQNEAQ. The CDR3 loop is CASGKDRLETQYF. The CDR3 DNA sequence: TGTGCCAGCGGAAAGGACAGGTTGGAGACCCAGTACTTC.

This clone showed up just a few times. This chain links TRBV11-2 with TRBJ1-6; D call uncertain. Germline assignment: CDR1 SGHAT and CDR2 FQNNGV. The V and J ends lost 0 bases and 10 bases respectively, with 10 bases between them. The CDR3 is made up of 14 amino acids. CDR3 nucleotide sequence: TGTGCCAGCAGCTTAGACCCCGGAATCTCACCCCTCCACTTT. Its translation: CASSLDPGISPLHF.